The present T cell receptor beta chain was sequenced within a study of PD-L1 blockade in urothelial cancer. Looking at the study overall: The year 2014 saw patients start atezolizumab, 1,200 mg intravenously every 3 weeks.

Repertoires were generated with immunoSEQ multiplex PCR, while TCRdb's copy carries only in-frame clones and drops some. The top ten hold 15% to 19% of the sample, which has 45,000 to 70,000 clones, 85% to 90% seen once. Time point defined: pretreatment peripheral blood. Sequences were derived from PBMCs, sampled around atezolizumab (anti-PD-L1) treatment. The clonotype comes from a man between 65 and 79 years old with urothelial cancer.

The CDR3 spells CASSLPGLLNTGELFF. The CDR3 DNA reads TGTGCCAGCAGCTTACCGGGACTATTAAACACCGGGGAGCTGTTTTTT. The rearrangement joins TRBV5-4 to TRBJ2-2, with TRBD2 matching 7 bases. After removal of 2 bases from V and 2 bases from J, the junction contained 6 bases not matched to a gene. This CDR3 has 16 residues. Germline CDR1 and CDR2: SGHNT and YYREEE (reference sequence).